A single TCR beta chain is shown here with its context. The data are from a study of blood T cell repertoires in COVID-19. Study-level information: Some COVID-19 samples were acute and others convalescent; all came from the United States, Italy and Spain.

The assay was immunoSEQ multiplex PCR, and TCRdb's table has in-frame clones only and misses some. This sample has some 200,000 clones; around 87% occur once, and the top ten carry 2.5%. The CDR3 has 15 residues. Germline values: CDR1 MNHEY, CDR2 SVGEGT. Unmatched junction bases numbered 7, after V lost 4 bases and J lost 3 bases. The genes are TRBV6-2 or TRBV6-3 and TRBJ2-7; 9 bases are a match to TRBD2. The sequenced material came from peripheral blood. The sequence derives from a man aged 35 to 55 with active or convalescent COVID-19. The CDR3 protein is CASSSTSGGNYEQYF. CDR3 sequence (DNA): TGTGCCAGCAGTTCTACAAGCGGGGGGAACTACGAGCAGTACTTC.